The entry that follows covers one T cell receptor beta chain sequence. The protocol was immunoSEQ multiplex PCR, while the TCRdb copy is restricted to in-frame clones and leaves out a portion. The sample lists some 10,000 clones; around 80% were seen once. This sample is part of a study of T cell changes during pregnancy in multiple sclerosis. The CDR3 consists of 15 residues. Germline CDR1 is SGHAT and CDR2 is FQNNGV. The V and J ends lost 4 bases and 0 bases respectively, with 11 bases between them. This clonotype was obtained from a female donor in good health, enrolled as a control in a pregnancy study. V usage is TRBV11-2 and J usage is TRBJ2-3; D gene unclear. The sequences come from CD8+ T cells from peripheral blood mononuclear cells, collected in the third trimester of pregnancy. As DNA, the CDR3 is TGTGCCAGCAGCTCCCACGATACTAGCACAGATACGCAGTATTTT. Translated: CASSSHDTSTDTQYF.